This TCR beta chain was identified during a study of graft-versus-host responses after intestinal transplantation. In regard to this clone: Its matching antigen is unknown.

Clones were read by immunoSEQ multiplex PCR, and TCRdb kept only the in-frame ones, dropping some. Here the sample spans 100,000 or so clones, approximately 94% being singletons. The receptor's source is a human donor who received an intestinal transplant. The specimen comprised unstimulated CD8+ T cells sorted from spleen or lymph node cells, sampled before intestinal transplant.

CDR3 DNA: TGTGCTAGTGGTTTCGGACACCCCAACACTGAAGCTTTCTTT. This translates into CASGFGHPNTEAFF. This chain connects TRBV12-5 to TRBJ1-1, with D maybe TRBD1 (5 bases). V lost 3 bases to trimming and J lost 2 bases, with 10 bases between them. Germline-derived CDR1 and CDR2 are LGHNT and FRNRAP. This CDR3 region has 14 residues.